The next 23 T cell receptor beta chains were all read from a single sample in a study of CD8 T cells in Susac syndrome. Random hexamers primed reverse transcription of about 0.5 to 1 ug RNA. TCRdb reanalysed the immunoSEQ multiplex PCR reads using MiXCR and keeps one entry per CDR3 protein. The table includes more than 250,000 distinct CDR3 sequences, about 91% detected once. The sequencing sample was made of CD4+ T cells from PBMCs. These receptors all stem from a human donor with multiple sclerosis.

V gene TRBV29-1 combines with J gene TRBJ2-5, with D perhaps TRBD2 (5 bases). Trimming removed 4 bases from V and 4 bases from J, with 13 bases in between. The CDR3 consists of 13 residues. Germline V gene sequence: CDR1 SQVTM, CDR2 ANQGSEA. CDR3 residues: CSVATSRRETQYF. The CDR3 DNA follows: TGCAGCGTTGCTACTAGTCGCAGAGAGACCCAGTACTTC. Complete variable domain (other parts from reference TRBV29-1 and TRBJ2-5): SAVISQKPSRDICQRGTSLTIQCQVDSQVTMMFWYRQQPGQSLTLIATANQGSEATYESGFVIDKFPISRPNLTFSTLTVSNMSPEDSSIYLCSVATSRRETQYFGPGTRLLVL.

This sequence joins TRBV29-1 and TRBJ2-1; 11 bases are shared with TRBD2. In germline, CDR1 is SQVTM, CDR2 ANQGSEA. The length of the CDR3 is 15 residues. The trim removed 0 bases at V and 8 bases at J, leaving 6 bases unmatched. In DNA, the CDR3 is TGCAGCGTTGAAGAAGGTAGCGGGGGGGGTGATGAGCAGTTCTTC. Translated, it gives CSVEEGSGGGDEQFF.

In this sample, this clonotype turned up once. The chain links TRBV19 to TRBJ1-2; no firm D call. Looked up from germline, CDR1 is LNHDA and CDR2 is SQIVND (reference sequence). V was pared by 4 bases and J by 7 bases, with 13 bases between. This CDR3 is built from 13 residues. The CDR3: CASSTIPPGGYTF. CDR3 nucleotides: TGTGCCAGTAGTACAATCCCCCCGGGTGGCTACACCTTC.

This chain connects TRBV30 to TRBJ2-1; 7 bases are shared with TRBD1. Germline CDR1 GTSNPN, CDR2 SVGIG (reference sequence). The CDR3 consists of 14 residues. Losses at the gene ends were 2 bases for V and 7 bases for J; bases not matched to a gene: 8. The CDR3 DNA sequence: TGTGCCTGGAGTCCAGACAGGGTGTGGAATGAGCAGTTCTTC. It translates to CAWSPDRVWNEQFF.

CDR3 residues: CASSLRGTGYTF. In DNA form, the CDR3 reads TGTGCCAGCAGCTTGAGGGGAACCGGCTACACCTTC. The rearrangement links TRBV5-6 to TRBJ1-2; maybe TRBD1 (5 bases). The CDR3 length is 12 residues. The ends were cut back, 1 base at V and 8 bases at J, with 9 bases in the middle. Germline V gene sequence: CDR1 SGHDT, CDR2 YYEEEE.

The chain combines TRBV30 with TRBJ1-1, with D maybe TRBD1 (6 bases). The CDR3 consists of 13 residues. Germline values: CDR1 GTSNPN, CDR2 SVGIG (reference sequence). V was shortened by 4 bases and J by 5 bases, with 14 bases between the two germline ends. The CDR3 reads CAWTRGTRTEAFF. The DNA for the CDR3 is TGTGCCTGGACTCGTGGGACACGAACTGAAGCTTTCTTT.

The chain carries TRBV6-2 or TRBV6-3 and TRBJ1-2, with D uncertain. Germline V gives CDR1 MNHEY, CDR2 SVGEGT. This CDR3 is built from 13 residues. The V end lost 2 bases, the J end lost 6 bases, and 10 bases lay between the germline ends. In DNA, the CDR3 is TGTGCCAGCAGTTACGGGCAGCCCGATGGCTACACCTTC. It yields the protein CASSYGQPDGYTF.

The chain joins TRBV20-1 to TRBJ2-2; TRBD2 agrees at 9 bases. The CDR3 has 15 residues. V gave up 7 bases and J gave up 0 bases; unmatched junction bases: 6. Germline V gene data show CDR1 as DFQATT and CDR2 as SNEGSKA (reference sequence). DNA for the CDR3: TGCAGTGTAGCTAGCGGGATCGCGAACACCGGGGAGCTGTTTTTT. Protein: CSVASGIANTGELFF.

This clonotype is a singleton in its sample. The chain uses TRBV6-5 and TRBJ2-3; possibly TRBD2 for D (5 bases). V dropped 6 bases and J dropped 0 bases, with 13 bases sitting between them. The CDR3 length is 15 residues. In germline, CDR1 is MNHEY, CDR2 SVGAGI. This chain's CDR3 is CASSPWRISTDTQYF. In DNA, the CDR3 is TGTGCCAGCAGCCCGTGGAGGATCAGCACAGATACGCAGTATTTT.

V usage is TRBV7-2 and J usage is TRBJ2-5, with 7 bases aligning to TRBD2. V was pared by 5 bases and J by 1 base, with 7 bases of the junction left unmatched. Germline CDR1 reads SGHTA; CDR2 reads FQGNSA. The CDR3 length is 15 residues. CDR3: CASSGGSGVQETQYF. As DNA, the CDR3 is TGTGCCAGCAGCGGGGGGAGCGGGGTCCAAGAGACCCAGTACTTC.

J is TRBJ1-2 and V is TRBV20-1; the D is unclear. V dropped 3 bases and J dropped 4 bases, with 9 bases sitting between them. CDR1 is DFQATT, CDR2 SNEGSKA, per germline (reference sequence). The CDR3 contains 12 residues. This chain's CDR3 is CSAREVPYGYTF. In nucleotides, the CDR3 is TGCAGTGCTAGGGAAGTTCCCTATGGCTACACCTTC.

This CDR3 is CASSMGRVSVYEQYF. The CDR3 region has the DNA TGTGCCAGTAGTATGGGAAGAGTTTCAGTCTACGAGCAGTACTTC. The V and J genes are TRBV19 and TRBJ2-7; D gene ambiguous. The CDR3 has 15 amino acids. Per germline, CDR1 LNHDA and CDR2 SQIVND (reference sequence). V dropped 3 bases and J dropped 3 bases, with 15 bases sitting between them.

The V and J genes are TRBV21-1 and TRBJ1-5; the tabulated D call, TRBD1, remains unverified against the DNA. TRBV21-1 is reported as a pseudogene. The CDR3 is made up of 15 amino acids. The DNA of the CDR3 is TGTGCCAGCACCAGGGACCAAAGGAGCAATCAGCCCCAGCATTTT. This codes for CASTRDQRSNQPQHF.

The chain recombines TRBV15 with TRBJ2-4, with D perhaps matching TRBD2 (5 bases). The CDR3 covers 18 residues. Germline assignment: CDR1 LNHNV and CDR2 YYDKDF (reference sequence). V was pared by 1 base and J by 7 bases, with 23 bases between. This chain's CDR3 is CATSRGRGAETKRNIQYF. CDR3 coding DNA: TGTGCCACCAGCAGAGGCAGAGGAGCCGAGACTAAACGGAACATTCAGTACTTC.

This clonotype was counted a single time. The DNA of the CDR3 is TGTGCCAGCAGTGAGGACAGGGGCACTGAAGCTTTCTTT. This translates into CASSEDRGTEAFF. The rearrangement joins TRBV2 to TRBJ1-1; TRBD1 matches 9 bases. With V trimmed by 3 bases and J by 4 bases, 0 bases remained unmatched. The CDR3 spans 13 residues. The V gene's germline CDR1 is SNHLY and CDR2 FYNNEI.

This chain's CDR3 is CASSQGGLTQYF. Here the CDR3 DNA reads TGTGCCAGCAGCCAAGGTGGTTTGACCCAGTACTTC. The chain uses TRBV3-1 and TRBJ2-5; D ambiguous. Germline V lookup: CDR1 LGHDT, CDR2 YNNKEL (reference sequence). This CDR3 is built from 12 residues. V dropped 1 base and J dropped 7 bases, with 7 bases sitting between them.

This sequence joins TRBV3-1 and TRBJ2-5; tentative D call: TRBD2 (5 bases). The CDR3 extends over 15 amino acids. V was clipped by 4 bases and J by 0 bases, with 12 bases between them. Germline values: CDR1 LGHDT, CDR2 YNNKEL (reference sequence). CDR3 protein: CASSRRGGYQETQYF. For the CDR3, the DNA is TGTGCCAGCAGCCGCCGGGGTGGGTACCAAGAGACCCAGTACTTC.

The rearrangement uses TRBV7-9 and TRBJ1-4; TRBD1 is a possible D gene (6 bases). The CDR3 is 16 residues long. With 1 base removed from V and 8 bases from J, the gap between germline ends came to 17 bases. Germline V gene sequence: CDR1 SEHNR, CDR2 FQNEAQ (reference sequence). The CDR3: CASSLGLGAGLEKLFF. DNA for the CDR3: TGTGCCAGCAGCTTAGGTTTGGGGGCAGGATTGGAAAAACTGTTTTTT.

The V call is TRBV18, the J call TRBJ1-1; D not certain. The CDR3 sequence is 13 residues long. Trimming removed 5 bases from V and 1 base from J, with 8 bases in between. From germline, CDR1 is KGHSH and CDR2 LQKENI. CDR3 in amino acids: CASSIQPNTEAFF. The CDR3 DNA reads TGTGCCAGCTCAATACAGCCGAACACTGAAGCTTTCTTT.

The CDR3 protein is CASRTLSGKLALETQYF. The CDR3 coding sequence is TGTGCCAGCAGAACCCTGTCTGGCAAATTGGCGTTAGAGACCCAGTACTTC. This chain joins TRBV6-1 and TRBJ2-5; D unresolved. Between the trimmed V and J ends, which lost 6 bases and 4 bases, there was a span of 24 bases. Germline V lookup: CDR1 MNHNS, CDR2 SASEGT. The CDR3 runs to 17 residues.

The chain has TRBV2 and TRBJ1-4; 11 nucleotides match TRBD1. CDR1 and CDR2 (germline): SNHLY, FYNNEI. The trim removed 6 bases at V and 8 bases at J, leaving 8 bases unmatched. The CDR3 is 15 residues long. The DNA for the CDR3 is TGTGCCAGCAGGGACGGACAGGGGGCGGGAGAAAAACTGTTTTTT. The encoded protein is CASRDGQGAGEKLFF.

The rearrangement links TRBV4-1 to TRBJ2-2; maybe TRBD2 (5 bases). CDR1 is MGHRA and CDR2 is YSYEKL in the germline V gene. Between the trimmed V and J ends, which lost 4 bases and 0 bases, there was a span of 33 bases. CDR3 size: 23 residues. Here the CDR3 DNA reads TGCGCCAGCAGCCCACGTATGATAAAAACCCCGGGGTTCCCCCCTACGAACACCGGGGAGCTGTTTTTT. This translates into CASSPRMIKTPGFPPTNTGELFF.

J is TRBJ1-1 and V is TRBV11-2; the D gene is possibly TRBD1 (6 bases). Trimming pared 5 bases from V and 4 bases from J, leaving 17 bases between. Germline assignment: CDR1 SGHAT and CDR2 FQNNGV. The CDR3 covers 15 residues. CDR3 nucleotides: TGTGCCAGCAGCGTCGCGGGGGGCAGGCTCACTGAAGCTTTCTTT. It translates to CASSVAGGRLTEAFF. The full variable domain, its missing parts supplied by reference TRBV11-2 and TRBJ1-1, is EAGVAQSPRYKIIEKRQSVAFWCNPISGHATLYWYQQILGQGPKLLIQFQNNGVVDDSQLPKDRFSAERLKGVDSTLKIQPAKLEDSAVYLCASSVAGGRLTEAFFGQGTRLTVV.